A single sample gave rise to the 10 T cell receptor beta chains below, sequenced in a study of blood T cell repertoires in COVID-19. Measured with immunoSEQ multiplex PCR; TCRdb has only the in-frame clones, and not every one. The sample holds over 350,000 clones, 86% seen once. Source material: peripheral blood. These receptors came from a woman aged 30 to 39 with active or convalescent COVID-19.

The rearrangement uses TRBV24-1 and TRBJ2-5; TRBD1 matches at 8 bases. The CDR3 loop spans 17 amino acids. V shed 5 bases and J 7 bases; nucleotides not matched to a gene: 17. CDR1 KGHDR and CDR2 SFDVKD come from the germline V gene. The CDR3 loop reads CATSVRRGQGSNGTQYF. The CDR3, as DNA: TGTGCCACCAGTGTTAGAAGAGGACAGGGCAGTAACGGGACCCAGTACTTC.

The V and J genes are TRBV25-1 and TRBJ1-1, with D unresolved. Germline V gives CDR1 MGHDK, CDR2 SYGVNS. Trimming left V 4 bases short and J 0 bases short, with 9 bases between. The CDR3 extends over 14 amino acids. As DNA, the CDR3 is TGTGCCAGCAGTGGGAGGGCTGTGAACACTGAAGCTTTCTTT. It codes for CASSGRAVNTEAFF.

This clone was counted once. The DNA for the CDR3 is TGTGCCACCAGCAGAGGGCCCGGACAGGGGGCGGGCAATGAGCAGTTCTTC. Translating gives CATSRGPGQGAGNEQFF. The chain employs TRBV15 and TRBJ2-1, with 11 nucleotides matching TRBD1. V dropped 1 base and J dropped 6; count of bases not matched to a gene: 8. Looked up from germline, CDR1 is LNHNV and CDR2 is YYDKDF (reference sequence). This CDR3 spans 17 amino acids.

The sample holds many counts of this clone. The chain uses TRBV6-5 and TRBJ1-5; 8 bases map to TRBD1. The CDR3 consists of 14 residues. In germline, CDR1 is MNHEY, CDR2 SVGAGI. The V and J ends lost 4 bases and 2 bases, in that order; junction bases with no gene match: 1. The chain's CDR3 is CASSLTGGNQPQHF. In DNA form, the CDR3 reads TGTGCCAGCAGTTTGACAGGGGGCAATCAGCCCCAGCATTTT.

The genes are TRBV5-5 and TRBJ2-1, with D tentatively TRBD1 (6 bases). Germline V gene lookup returns CDR1 SGHKS and CDR2 YYEKEE (reference sequence). V gave up 1 base and J gave up 4 bases, with 6 bases separating them. CDR3 size: 13 residues. The CDR3 coding sequence is TGTGCCAGCAGCTTGCAGGGGTACAATGAGCAGTTCTTC. Translation gives CASSLQGYNEQFF.

The chain carries TRBV5-6 and TRBJ1-1; no clear D gene. Trimming removed 0 bases from V and 0 bases from J, with 6 bases in between. In germline, CDR1 is SGHDT, CDR2 YYEEEE. The CDR3 is 14 amino acids. Here the CDR3 reads CASSLGGVNTEAFF. The CDR3 bases are TGTGCCAGCAGCTTGGGCGGGGTGAACACTGAAGCTTTCTTT.

This clone was observed a single time. The chain carries TRBV6-1 and TRBJ1-4; D not certain. Per germline, CDR1 MNHNS and CDR2 SASEGT. Between the trimmed V and J ends, which lost 3 bases and 5 bases, there was a span of 13 bases. The CDR3 covers 15 residues. CDR3 region: CASSDKPRINEKLFF. The CDR3 region has the DNA TGTGCCAGCAGTGATAAGCCCCGCATAAATGAAAAACTGTTTTTT.

The CDR3 sequence is CASSYSQGSFMNTEAFF. CDR3 in DNA: TGTGCCAGCAGTTACTCCCAGGGCTCGTTCATGAACACTGAAGCTTTCTTT. V is TRBV6-2 or TRBV6-3 and J is TRBJ1-1, with a weak D call TRBD1 (5 bases). V lost 0 bases, J lost 0 bases, and 14 bases lay in between. Germline assignment: CDR1 MNHEY and CDR2 SVGEGT. The CDR3 runs to 17 residues.

CDR3 nucleotides: TGTGCCAGCACGACCGGACAGGGAGGCACTGAAGCTTTCTTT. Translation gives CASTTGQGGTEAFF. The V gene is TRBV6-5, the J gene TRBJ1-1; 8 bases line up with TRBD1. Unmatched junction bases numbered 8, after V lost 7 bases and J lost 4 bases. This CDR3 has 14 residues. Looked up from germline, CDR1 is MNHEY and CDR2 is SVGAGI.

In DNA, the CDR3 is TGTGCCAGCAGCTTGGTGGCAGGGGGTGAGAACACTGAAGCTTTCTTT. Translation: CASSLVAGGENTEAFF. The chain employs TRBV5-4 and TRBJ1-1; 7 bases are shared with TRBD1. With V trimmed by 0 bases and J by 1 base, 6 bases remained unmatched. In germline, CDR1 is SGHNT, CDR2 YYREEE (reference sequence). This CDR3 is built from 16 residues.